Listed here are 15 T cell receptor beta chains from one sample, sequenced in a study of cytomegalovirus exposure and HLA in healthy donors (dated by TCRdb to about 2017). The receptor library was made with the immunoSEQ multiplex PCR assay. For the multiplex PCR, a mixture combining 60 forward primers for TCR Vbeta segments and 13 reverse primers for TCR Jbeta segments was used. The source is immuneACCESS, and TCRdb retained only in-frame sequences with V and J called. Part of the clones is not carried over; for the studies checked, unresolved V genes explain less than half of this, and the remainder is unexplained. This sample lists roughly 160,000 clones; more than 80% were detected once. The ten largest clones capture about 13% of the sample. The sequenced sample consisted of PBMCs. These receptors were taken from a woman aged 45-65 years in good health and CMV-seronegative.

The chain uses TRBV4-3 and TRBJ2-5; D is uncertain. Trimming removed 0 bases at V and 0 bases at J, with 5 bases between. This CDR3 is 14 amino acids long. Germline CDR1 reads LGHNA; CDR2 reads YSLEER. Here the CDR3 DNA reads TGCGCCAGCAGCCAAGATGACAACCAAGAGACCCAGTACTTC. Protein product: CASSQDDNQETQYF.

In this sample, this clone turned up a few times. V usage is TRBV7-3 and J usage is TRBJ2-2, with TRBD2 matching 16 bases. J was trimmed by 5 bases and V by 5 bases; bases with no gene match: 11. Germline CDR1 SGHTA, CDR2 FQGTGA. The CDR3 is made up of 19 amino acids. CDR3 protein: CASSPSGLAGGPGTGELFF. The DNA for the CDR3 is TGTGCCAGCAGCCCGTCGGGACTAGCGGGGGGGCCGGGGACCGGGGAGCTGTTTTTT.

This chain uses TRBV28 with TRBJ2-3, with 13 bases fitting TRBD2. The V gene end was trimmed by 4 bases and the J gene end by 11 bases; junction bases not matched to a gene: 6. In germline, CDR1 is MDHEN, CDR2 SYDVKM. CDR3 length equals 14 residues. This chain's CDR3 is CASSSRTSGREQYF. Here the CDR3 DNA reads TGTGCCAGCAGTTCTAGGACTAGCGGGAGAGAGCAGTATTTT.

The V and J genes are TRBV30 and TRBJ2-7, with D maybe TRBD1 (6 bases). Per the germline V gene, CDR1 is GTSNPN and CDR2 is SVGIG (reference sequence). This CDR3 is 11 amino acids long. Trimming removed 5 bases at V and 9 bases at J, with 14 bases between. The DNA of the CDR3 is TGTGCCTGGTTTACAGGGCGCTCGCAGTACTTC. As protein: CAWFTGRSQYF.

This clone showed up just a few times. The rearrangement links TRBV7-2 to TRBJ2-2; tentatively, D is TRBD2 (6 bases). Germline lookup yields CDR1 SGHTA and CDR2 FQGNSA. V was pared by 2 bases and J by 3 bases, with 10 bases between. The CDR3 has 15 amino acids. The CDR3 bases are TGTGCCAGCAGCTTAAAGCGGAGGGACACCGGGGAGCTGTTTTTT. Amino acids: CASSLKRRDTGELFF.

CDR3 DNA sequence: TGCGCCAGCAGCTCCCTAGGGGGGGGATCGGGCAATGAGCAGTTCTTC. Protein product: CASSSLGGGSGNEQFF. This rearrangement joins TRBV5-1 to TRBJ2-1; perhaps TRBD2 as D (7 bases). Germline V gives CDR1 SGHRS, CDR2 YFSETQ. V lost 3 bases and J 6 bases, leaving 19 bases between the germline ends. There are 16 residues in the CDR3.

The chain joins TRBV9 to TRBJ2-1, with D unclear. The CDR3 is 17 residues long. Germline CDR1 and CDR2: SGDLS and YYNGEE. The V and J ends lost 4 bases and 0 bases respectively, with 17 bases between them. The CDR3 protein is CASSPPRTASSYNEQFF. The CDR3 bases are TGTGCCAGCAGCCCCCCTCGAACTGCGAGCTCCTACAATGAGCAGTTCTTC.

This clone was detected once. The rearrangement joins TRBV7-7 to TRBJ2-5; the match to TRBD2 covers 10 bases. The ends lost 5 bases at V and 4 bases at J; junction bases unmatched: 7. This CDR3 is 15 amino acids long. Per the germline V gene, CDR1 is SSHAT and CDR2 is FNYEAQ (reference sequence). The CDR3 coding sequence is TGTGCCAGCAGCCCAACAGCGGGGGGGCTAGAGACCCAGTACTTC. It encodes CASSPTAGGLETQYF.

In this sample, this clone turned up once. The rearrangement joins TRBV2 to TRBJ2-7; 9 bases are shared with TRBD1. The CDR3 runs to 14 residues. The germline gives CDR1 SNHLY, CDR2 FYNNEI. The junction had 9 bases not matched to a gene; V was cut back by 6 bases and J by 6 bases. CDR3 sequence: CASRRGTGTGEQYF. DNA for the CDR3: TGTGCCAGCAGGAGGGGGACAGGGACGGGCGAGCAGTACTTC.

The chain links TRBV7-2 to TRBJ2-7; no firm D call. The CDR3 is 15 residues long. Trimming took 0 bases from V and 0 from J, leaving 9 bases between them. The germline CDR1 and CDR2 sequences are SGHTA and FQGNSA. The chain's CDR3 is CASSLAVGSSYEQYF. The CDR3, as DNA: TGTGCCAGCAGCTTAGCGGTGGGCAGCTCCTACGAGCAGTACTTC.

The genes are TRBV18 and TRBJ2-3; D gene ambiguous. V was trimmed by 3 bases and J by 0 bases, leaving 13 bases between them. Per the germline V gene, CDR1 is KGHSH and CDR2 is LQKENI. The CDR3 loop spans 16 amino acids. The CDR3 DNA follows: TGTGCCAGCTCACCGACTCGGTCCCCTAGCACAGATACGCAGTATTTT. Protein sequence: CASSPTRSPSTDTQYF.

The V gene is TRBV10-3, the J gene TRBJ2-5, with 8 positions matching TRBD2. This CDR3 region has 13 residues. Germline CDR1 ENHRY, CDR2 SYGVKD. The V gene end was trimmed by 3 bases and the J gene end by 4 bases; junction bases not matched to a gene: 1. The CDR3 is CAISDSGRETQYF. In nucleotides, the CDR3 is TGTGCCATCAGTGACAGCGGGAGAGAGACCCAGTACTTC.

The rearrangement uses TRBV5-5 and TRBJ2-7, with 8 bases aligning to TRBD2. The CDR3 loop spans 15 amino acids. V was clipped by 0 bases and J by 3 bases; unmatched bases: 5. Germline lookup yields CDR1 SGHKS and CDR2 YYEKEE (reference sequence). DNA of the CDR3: TGTGCCAGCAGCTTGGTCCCGGGAGGGAACTACGAGCAGTACTTC. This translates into CASSLVPGGNYEQYF.

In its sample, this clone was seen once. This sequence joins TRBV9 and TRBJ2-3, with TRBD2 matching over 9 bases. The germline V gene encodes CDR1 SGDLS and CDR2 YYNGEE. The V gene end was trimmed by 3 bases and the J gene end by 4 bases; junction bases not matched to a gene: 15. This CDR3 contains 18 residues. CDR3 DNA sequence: TGTGCCAGCAGCGCCCGGAGGGAATCGGGCGGGGGGGCAGATACGCAGTATTTT. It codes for CASSARRESGGGADTQYF.

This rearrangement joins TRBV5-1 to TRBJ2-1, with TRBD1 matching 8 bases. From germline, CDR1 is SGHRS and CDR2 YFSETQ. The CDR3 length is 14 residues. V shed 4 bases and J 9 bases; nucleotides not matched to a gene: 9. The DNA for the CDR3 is TGCGCCAGCAGCCTGGACAGGGTTGGAAGTGAGCAGTTCTTC. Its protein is CASSLDRVGSEQFF.